Below are 16 T cell receptor beta chains sequenced from a single sample in a study of CD8 T cells in cerebrospinal fluid in Alzheimer's disease. After re-calling the 10x single-cell sequencing reads, TCRdb lists one entry per CDR3 protein, DNA absent. The table counts about 1,500 distinct CDR3 sequences; about 6.1% lies in the top ten. The source material was cerebrospinal fluid. These receptors all come from a human donor in good health.

This clonotype is classed as medium-sized by frequency. The rearrangement links TRBV27 to TRBJ2-3; the D gene TCRdb calls, TRBD1, cannot be checked with no DNA. CDR1 MNHEY and CDR2 SMNVEV come from the germline V gene (reference sequence). The CDR3 is 15 amino acids. CDR3 sequence reads: CASSLTRGPTDTQYF.

Measured by frequency, this clonotype is large. The chain recombines TRBV5-1 with TRBJ2-7; TCRdb lists TRBD1, though no DNA is available to test this call. Germline-derived CDR1 and CDR2 are SGHRS and YFSETQ. This CDR3 contains 14 residues. The CDR3 loop is CASSLEGARDEQYF.

Judged by frequency, this clonotype is medium-sized. The gene calls are TRBV30 and TRBJ1-4. This CDR3 is 14 amino acids long. Germline CDR1 is GTSNPN and CDR2 is SVGIG (reference sequence). The chain's CDR3 is CAWALRGGGEKLFF.

This clonotype is deemed medium-sized by its frequency. V gene TRBV12-3 or TRBV12-4 combines with J gene TRBJ2-6. CDR3 length: 15 residues. CDR3 region: CASSFVGSGANVLTF.

Frequency places this clonotype as medium-sized. The CDR3 loop reads CASSPRVIGNQPQHF. This sequence joins TRBV2 and TRBJ1-5; the D gene TCRdb calls, TRBD1, cannot be checked with no DNA. This CDR3 comprises 15 residues. Germline CDR1 SNHLY, CDR2 FYNNEI.

By frequency, this clonotype registers medium-sized. This chain connects TRBV10-3 to TRBJ2-1; TCRdb's D call of TRBD2 is untestable without DNA. Germline V gene lookup returns CDR1 ENHRY and CDR2 SYGVKD. CDR3 length equals 15 residues. The chain's CDR3 is CAISERGLSNNEQFF.

This clonotype shows up as medium-sized (0.01 to 0.1%) by frequency. The chain links TRBV20-1 to TRBJ1-2. The V gene's germline CDR1 is DFQATT and CDR2 SNEGSKA (reference sequence). CDR3 length equals 15 residues. The CDR3 spells CSAEPGLTRENGYTF.

Considering frequency, this clonotype is large. The genes are TRBV11-2 and TRBJ2-5; no DNA is available, so the TRBD1 call from TCRdb remains unchecked. Per the germline V gene, CDR1 is SGHAT and CDR2 is FQNNGV. The CDR3 is 16 amino acids. The CDR3 loop is CASSLAIGGYQETQYF.

This clonotype ranks as large (0.1 to 1%) in terms of frequency. The chain links TRBV7-2 to TRBJ1-1. Germline CDR1 is SGHTA and CDR2 is FQGNSA. This CDR3 region has 13 residues. The CDR3 reads CASSLERAGEAFF.

This clonotype registers medium-sized by frequency. The chain couples TRBV4-3 to TRBJ2-7; the D call of TRBD1 rests on TCRdb alone, since no DNA is present to check it. Germline V gene data show CDR1 as LGHNA and CDR2 as YSLEER. The CDR3 length is 17 residues. CDR3 amino acids: CASSQDRGGGMSYEQYF.

Measured by frequency, this clonotype is medium-sized (0.01 to 0.1%). V and J are TRBV7-2 and TRBJ2-2; no DNA is available, so the TRBD1 call from TCRdb remains unchecked. The CDR3 contains 15 residues. Looked up from germline, CDR1 is SGHTA and CDR2 is FQGNSA. This CDR3 reads CASSLATGGAGELFF.

By frequency, this clonotype is medium-sized. This chain joins TRBV3-1 and TRBJ2-7; TCRdb reports TRBD1, a call that lacks DNA to check it against. The germline V gene encodes CDR1 LGHDT and CDR2 YNNKEL (reference sequence). The CDR3 sequence is 15 residues long. The CDR3: CASTDGGHGRYEQYF.

This clonotype is identified as medium-sized (0.01 to 0.1%) from frequency. This chain uses TRBV5-1 with TRBJ2-7; TCRdb returns TRBD1, unconfirmable since there is no DNA. This CDR3 contains 13 residues. Germline CDR1 reads SGHRS; CDR2 reads YFSETQ. The CDR3 reads CASSVDRSNEQYF. Supplemented by reference TRBV5-1 and TRBJ2-7, the full variable domain reads KAGVTQTPRYLIKTRGQQVTLSCSPISGHRSVSWYQQTPGQGLQFLFEYFSETQRNKGNFPGRFSGRQFSNSRSEMNVSTLELGDSALYLCASSVDRSNEQYFGPGTRLTVT.

Its frequency marks this clonotype as medium-sized. This rearrangement joins TRBV12-3 or TRBV12-4 to TRBJ2-2; TCRdb's D gene call, TRBD2, goes unchecked for lack of DNA. This CDR3 is 19 amino acids long. The CDR3 here is CASSLVGGYRGGHTGELFF.

This clonotype registers medium-sized by frequency. CDR3 sequence reads: CASTPGTGVIETQYF. The chain couples TRBV19 to TRBJ2-5; TCRdb reports TRBD1, a call that lacks DNA to check it against. The CDR3 length is 15 residues. Germline V gene data show CDR1 as LNHDA and CDR2 as SQIVND (reference sequence).

This clonotype is deemed medium-sized (0.01 to 0.1%) by its frequency. This sequence joins TRBV11-2 and TRBJ2-7. The CDR3 loop spans 13 amino acids. In germline, CDR1 is SGHAT, CDR2 FQNNGV. CDR3 sequence reads: CASSLDFRYEQYF.